This T cell receptor (beta chain) was retrieved from a study of human T cells and chemical hapten exposure (dated by TCRdb to the early 2020s). In the study overall: For sensitization, 2% DPC in acetone was applied to a roughly 2 cm by roughly 2 cm area of upper inner arm skin. Peripheral blood TCR repertoire changes were tracked in vivo in alopecia patients during primary and secondary sensitization to the hapten diphenylcyclopropenone (DPC). Patient blood was sampled pre-sensitization (week 0) and at 2, 6 and about 24 weeks after DPC sensitization. Patch testing on the upper back used Finn chambers containing 0.01% DPC, with scoring done after 6 days according to International Contact Dermatitis Research Group standards. Libraries were pooled for sequencing, and per-sample TCR yields varied mainly because of small differences in library volumes within the pool. The patient cohort, mostly female, included alopecia areata with under or over 50% scalp involvement, alopecia totalis and alopecia universalis. Throughout the study period of around 25 weeks, patients also received therapeutic DPC doses to the scalp every week. Approximately 28 alopecia patients provided blood for TCR sequencing at one to four time points (pre-sensitization, 2, 6 and 24 weeks).

The library came from RACE. For sequencing, a NextSeq 500 was employed. During library preparation, unique molecular identifiers were attached to individual cDNA molecules so that TCRs could be counted quantitatively and reproducibly. Each blood RNA sample was used to sequence both TCR alpha and TCR beta chains. In the original analysis: Samples had a median of roughly 98,000 TCRs, with a range from roughly 20,000 to 690,600. The Decombinator software suite was used to annotate V, J and CDR3 in the TCR reads. For the PS versus PT1 abundance plots, all samples were subsampled to the same number of TCRs (28,000). Expanded TCRs were defined as absent before sensitization and observed at least eight times at the 2-week time point. In TCRdb, the public reads were trimmed at Q25 with fastp and aligned with MiXCR, with productive beta chains retained. Duplicate CDR3 protein sequences are folded into a single record with the most common DNA and genes. TCRdb assigned the V and J calls; the authors' analysis was not used. This sample gives some 51,000 distinct CDR3 sequences in total; about 9% of them show up just once. The ten largest clones capture around 14% of the sample.

Via the germline V gene, CDR1 is SGHTA and CDR2 FQGNSA. CDR3 length: 13 amino acids, cysteine to phenylalanine. Here the CDR3 DNA is all that survives: 39 bases in frame from base 1. Deletion took 3 bases off V and 3 bases off J, with a span of 8 bases between the germline ends. At least ten counts were recorded for this clonotype. What antigen it recognizes has not been identified. Base qualities are not at hand, and no much larger clone is one base apart. The label giving this sample's time point can be read as: pre-sensitization, week 0. The label giving this sample's treatment or condition can be read as: therapeutic diphenylcyclopropenone sensitization with weekly scalp DPC. At every patch-test visit, the blood draw took place before the patch test was put on. Eligible patients were aged 18 to 70, diagnosed with alopecia, deemed suitable for DPC therapy, and excluded if pregnant. Total RNA was extracted from unfractionated whole blood collected in Tempus Blood RNA tubes.

What the authors observed across the whole study: Repeated subsampling changed both the strength of the expansion versus patch-test correlation and the threshold at which that correlation became significant. The number of PT1 expanded TCRs positively correlated with patch test score, significant at thresholds 8, 16 and 32 but not 4. DPC sensitization did not change the number of TCRs with a frequency above 1 in 1000, and there was no evidence of changes in global repertoire structure. Alopecia, a presumed autoimmune disease, was present in all patients, so the immune response of the patients might differ from that of healthy individuals. Compared with pre-sensitization or healthy control sets, expanded TCRs formed significantly more large CDR3 similarity clusters, which is consistent with antigen-driven responses.

The sample in question was whole blood, obtained in connection with sensitization to the hapten diphenylcyclopropenone (DPC). The origin of this receptor is a woman between 35 and 50 years old with alopecia areata. Some clones in this sample may be carry-over from other donors' samples. The sequence is built from TRBV7-2 and TRBJ1-1; D gene: possibly TRBD1, on 5 matching bases. The nucleotide sequence is given as TGTGCCAGCAGCTTGACAGAGCACACTGAAGCTTTCTTT. It translates as CASSLTEHTEAFF.